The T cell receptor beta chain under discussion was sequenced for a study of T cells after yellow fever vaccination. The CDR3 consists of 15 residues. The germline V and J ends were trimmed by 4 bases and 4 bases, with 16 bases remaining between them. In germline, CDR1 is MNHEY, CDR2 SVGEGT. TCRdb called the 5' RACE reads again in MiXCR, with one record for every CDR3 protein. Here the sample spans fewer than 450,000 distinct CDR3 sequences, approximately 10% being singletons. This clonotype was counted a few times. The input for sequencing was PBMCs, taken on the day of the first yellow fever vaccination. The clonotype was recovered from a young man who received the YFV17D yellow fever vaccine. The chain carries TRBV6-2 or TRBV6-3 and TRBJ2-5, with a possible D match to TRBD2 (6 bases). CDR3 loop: CASSSILAAAETQYF. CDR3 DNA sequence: TGTGCCAGCAGTTCCATACTAGCTGCGGCAGAGACCCAGTACTTC.